This TCR beta chain is drawn from a study of T-cell reconstitution after alpha-beta-depleted transplantation in children. TCRbeta library construction was performed incorporating unique molecular identifiers. From the PCR reads, TCRdb called clonotypes with MiXCR, one entry per CDR3 protein. This table has approximately 240,000 distinct CDR3 sequences, about 9.2% appearing once. This clonotype showed up just a few times. V was cut by 5 bases and J by 9 bases, with 17 bases left in between. The CDR3 is 14 amino acids. CDR1 and CDR2 (germline): MNHNS, SASEGT. This chain links TRBV6-1 with TRBJ1-5; D is undetermined. Sample: PBMCs from the stem cell graft donor, taken from the stem cell graft. This clonotype was sampled from a human donor who donated a stem cell graft to a child with acute lymphoblastic leukemia. The CDR3 region is CASSQDSRARPQHF. CDR3 DNA sequence: TGTGCCAGCAGTCAGGACTCTAGGGCTCGGCCCCAGCATTTT.